These 27 T cell receptor beta chains came from one sample sequenced in a study of regulatory T cells in long-lasting Graves disease. Time point defined: newly diagnosed GD, antithyroid drugs for less than 3 months. The TCR library was made from RNA that had been extracted from PBMCs in TRIzol. Construction of the TCR beta libraries employed iRepertoire HTBI primers in conjunction with Arm-PCR of CDR3 regions. TCRdb redid the calling of the multiplex PCR reads with MiXCR, one entry per CDR3 protein. The profile shows about 320,000 distinct CDR3 sequences, approximately 20% of them singletons. The material was peripheral blood mononuclear cells (PBMCs), obtained at new diagnosis, from a patient treated with antithyroid drugs. The receptors were sampled from a female donor with Graves disease.

This clonotype occurred a few times. The rearrangement links TRBV25-1 to TRBJ2-7; D is possibly TRBD1 or TRBD2 (5 bases each). The CDR3 covers 11 residues. Per the germline V gene, CDR1 is MGHDK and CDR2 is SYGVNS. Trimming left V 6 bases short and J 5 bases short, with 8 bases between. The CDR3 loop reads CASRVGDEQYF. The CDR3 DNA is TGTGCCAGCAGGGTGGGGGACGAGCAGTACTTC.

This chain links TRBV6-5 with TRBJ1-5, with 9 bases fitting TRBD1. CDR1 MNHEY and CDR2 SVGAGI come from the germline V gene. V shed 2 bases and J 7 bases; nucleotides not matched to a gene: 6. The CDR3 loop spans 15 amino acids. CDR3: CASSYKQGAQQPQHF. Written as DNA, the CDR3 is TGTGCCAGCAGTTACAAACAGGGGGCCCAACAGCCCCAGCATTTT.

This clonotype was observed many times. The V call is TRBV7-9, the J call TRBJ2-7; D uncertain. Germline V gene lookup returns CDR1 SEHNR and CDR2 FQNEAQ (reference sequence). The V end was cut by 2 bases, the J end by 8 bases, with 7 bases between. The CDR3 totals 11 residues. CDR3 sequence (DNA): TGTGCCAGCAGCTTACCCGAGAAGCAGTACTTC. This sequence encodes CASSLPEKQYF.

This clonotype was seen at least ten times. V and J are TRBV20-1 and TRBJ1-4, with 7 bases lining up with TRBD1. Germline trimming cut 3 bases from V and 4 bases from J; bases unmatched to any gene: 8. The CDR3 totals 15 residues. CDR1 DFQATT and CDR2 SNEGSKA come from the germline V gene (reference sequence). The CDR3 region has the DNA TGCAGTGCTAGCGCGACAGGGCTCCATAATGAAAAACTGTTTTTT. Translating gives CSASATGLHNEKLFF.

The V call is TRBV19, the J call TRBJ2-7, with TRBD2 identical over 7 bases. The CDR3 extends over 13 amino acids. Germline CDR1 reads LNHDA; CDR2 reads SQIVND (reference sequence). V lost 5 bases to trimming and J lost 3 bases; unmatched junction nucleotides: 4. The CDR3 reads CASSSPSGYEQYF. Here the CDR3 DNA reads TGTGCCAGTAGTTCGCCTAGCGGCTACGAGCAGTACTTC.

The chain uses TRBV6-1 and TRBJ2-1, with TRBD2 matching over 11 bases. The CDR3 consists of 17 residues. Losses at the gene ends were 0 bases for V and 7 bases for J; bases not matched to a gene: 8. CDR1 and CDR2 from the germline V gene are MNHNS and SASEGT. CDR3 region: CASSEAPLAGGTNEQFF. DNA for the CDR3: TGTGCCAGCAGTGAAGCGCCGCTAGCGGGAGGAACAAATGAGCAGTTCTTC.

This clonotype was counted at least ten times. The gene calls are TRBV12-3 or TRBV12-4 and TRBJ2-2; D is perhaps TRBD1 (5 bases). The CDR3 length is 15 residues. Trimming took 6 bases from V and 0 from J, leaving 11 bases between them. CDR3 sequence (DNA): TGTGCCAGCAGAGGATCAGGGACGAACACCGGGGAGCTGTTTTTT. It specifies CASRGSGTNTGELFF.

This clonotype appeared many times. The chain has TRBV13 and TRBJ1-4, with 7 bases lining up with TRBD1. The junction had 6 bases not matched to a gene; V was cut back by 5 bases and J by 0 bases. Germline V gives CDR1 PRHDT, CDR2 FYEKMQ (reference sequence). The CDR3 sequence is 16 residues long. The CDR3 DNA is TGTGCCAGCAGCACCAGACAGGGATCAACTAATGAAAAACTGTTTTTT. Translating it yields CASSTRQGSTNEKLFF.

This clonotype was observed a handful of times. CDR3 loop: CASSEAPLVAGGWEYF. As DNA, the CDR3 is TGTGCCAGCAGTGAAGCCCCCCTCGTAGCGGGAGGTTGGGAGTACTTC. The rearrangement uses TRBV2 and TRBJ2-5; TRBD2 matches at 10 bases. V was pared by 0 bases and J by 12 bases, with 13 bases of the junction left unmatched. The CDR3 consists of 16 residues. Germline CDR1 reads SNHLY; CDR2 reads FYNNEI.

This clonotype was counted many times. This sequence joins TRBV5-4 and TRBJ2-7; perhaps TRBD2 as D (5 bases). The CDR3 loop spans 14 amino acids. Trimming removed 2 bases at V and 2 bases at J, with 11 bases between. The germline V gene has CDR1 SGHNT and CDR2 YYREEE (reference sequence). The CDR3 region is CASSFGGLTYEQYF. The CDR3 bases are TGTGCCAGCAGCTTTGGAGGACTGACCTACGAGCAGTACTTC.

This clonotype was detected ten times or more. The chain couples TRBV6-1 to TRBJ2-2, with 7 bases fitting TRBD2. This CDR3 has 16 residues. The V gene's germline CDR1 is MNHNS and CDR2 SASEGT. The trim removed 1 base at V and 6 bases at J, leaving 8 bases unmatched. CDR3: CASSEGAGEGAGELFF. CDR3 DNA sequence: TGTGCCAGCAGTGAAGGGGCGGGAGAAGGGGCCGGGGAGCTGTTTTTT.

A remark on this clonotype: A much bigger clone sits one base away, suggesting this may be a read error. This chain joins TRBV7-3 and TRBJ2-1; maybe TRBD2 (6 bases). Germline V CDR1 and CDR2: SGHTA, FQGTGA. The V end was cut by 1 base, the J end by 12 bases, with 16 bases between. The CDR3 extends over 14 amino acids. CDR3 nucleotides: TGTGCCAGCAGCTTAAACCCGGTGGGAGGTGGGCAGTTCTTC. It specifies CASSLNPVGGGQFF.

This clonotype was seen ten or more times. This chain joins TRBV10-1 and TRBJ2-7; 7 bases map to TRBD1. Germline V gene data show CDR1 as WNHNN and CDR2 as SYGVQD (reference sequence). CDR3 length: 16 amino acids. With V trimmed by 3 bases and J by 0 bases, 8 bases remained unmatched. Here the CDR3 reads CASSDILGTVSYEQYF. The CDR3 nucleotides read TGCGCCAGCAGTGATATCCTTGGGACAGTCTCCTACGAGCAGTACTTC.

The rearrangement uses TRBV6-1 and TRBJ2-1, with 13 nucleotides matching TRBD2. V gave up 7 bases and J gave up 5 bases; unmatched junction bases: 2. The germline V gene has CDR1 MNHNS and CDR2 SASEGT. The length of the CDR3 is 14 residues. The CDR3 region has the DNA TGTGCCAGCACCACTAGCGGGAGGGACAATGAGCAGTTCTTC. Protein product: CASTTSGRDNEQFF.

This clonotype was recorded at least ten times. This chain connects TRBV28 to TRBJ1-1; TRBD1 might be the D (5 bases). CDR1 is MDHEN and CDR2 is SYDVKM in the germline V gene. V lost 6 bases and J 0 bases, leaving 17 bases between the germline ends. The CDR3 runs to 16 residues. CDR3 region: CASRLGTLGMNTEAFF. The DNA for the CDR3 is TGTGCCAGCAGATTGGGGACCCTCGGCATGAACACTGAAGCTTTCTTT.

This clonotype was observed at least ten times. The V gene is TRBV7-2, the J gene TRBJ2-3; TRBD2 is a possible D gene (5 bases). CDR1 SGHTA and CDR2 FQGNSA come from the germline V gene. Trimming pared 1 base from V and 0 bases from J, leaving 11 bases between. CDR3 size: 16 residues. The CDR3 here is CASSLGSGPSTDTQYF. The CDR3 region has the DNA TGTGCCAGCAGCTTAGGCAGCGGACCGAGCACAGATACGCAGTATTTT.

Details on this clonotype: Only one base separates this from a far larger clonotype, so it likely reflects a read error. The chain couples TRBV5-1 to TRBJ2-1; D remains ambiguous. The CDR3 has 14 amino acids. The germline CDR1 and CDR2 sequences are SGHRS and YFSETQ. The CDR3 protein is CASSLAGHLETQCF. In DNA, the CDR3 is TGCGCCAGCAGCTTGGCTGGCCATTTGGAGACCCAGTGCTTC.

This clonotype occurred many times. The chain links TRBV10-2 to TRBJ2-7; 7 bases map to TRBD1. The CDR3 loop spans 14 amino acids. Per the germline V gene, CDR1 is WSHSY and CDR2 is SAAADI. After removal of 5 bases from V and 4 bases from J, the junction contained 8 bases not matched to a gene. This CDR3 is CASSFDRVSYEQYF. DNA of the CDR3: TGCGCCAGCAGTTTTGACAGGGTTTCGTACGAGCAGTACTTC.

This clonotype was observed at least ten times. The chain recombines TRBV6-2 or TRBV6-3 with TRBJ1-1; 8 bases are a match to TRBD1. J gave up 5 bases and V 4 bases, and 18 bases lay outside the gene matches. Looked up from germline, CDR1 is MNHEY and CDR2 is SVGEGT. The CDR3 covers 18 residues. In DNA form, the CDR3 reads TGTGCCAGCAGTTTCCCCCCGACAGGGGCCATGAGCGGGACTGAAGCTTTCTTT. Its translation is CASSFPPTGAMSGTEAFF.

This clonotype was detected many times. This chain uses TRBV20-1 with TRBJ1-2, with no clear D. This CDR3 has 13 residues. Per germline, CDR1 DFQATT and CDR2 SNEGSKA (reference sequence). V gave up 4 bases and J gave up 5 bases, with 14 bases separating them. In DNA, the CDR3 is TGCAGTGCTAAGGGCAGGACGCTATATGGCTACACCTTC. Its translation: CSAKGRTLYGYTF.

This clonotype has ten or more counts. V usage is TRBV20-1 and J usage is TRBJ1-2, with 8 bases matching TRBD1. The CDR3 extends over 13 amino acids. Germline V gives CDR1 DFQATT, CDR2 SNEGSKA (reference sequence). The trim removed 4 bases at V and 4 bases at J, leaving 5 bases unmatched. Here the CDR3 reads CSATGTGIYGYTF. The CDR3 bases are TGCAGTGCTACCGGGACAGGAATCTATGGCTACACCTTC.

This clonotype appeared many times. V and J are TRBV10-3 and TRBJ1-2; D gene unclear. The CDR3 is 12 amino acids. Trimming stripped 5 bases from V and 2 bases from J, with 6 bases between. CDR1 is ENHRY, CDR2 SYGVKD, per germline. DNA of the CDR3: TGTGCCATCAGTCTTAAAAACTATGGCTACACCTTC. It translates to CAISLKNYGYTF.

This clonotype was observed many times. The rearrangement links TRBV6-1 to TRBJ2-1, with D tentatively TRBD2 (5 bases). The DNA end favors TRBJ2-5, so the J call may be wrong. Germline V gene lookup returns CDR1 MNHNS and CDR2 SASEGT. CDR3 length equals 14 residues. CDR3 residues: CASSELAPRETQYF. DNA of the CDR3: TGTGCCAGCAGTGAACTAGCACCGAGGGAGACCCAGTACTTC.

As for this clonotype: A far larger clone lies a single base away; this is likely a read error. The gene calls are TRBV2 and TRBJ2-1; the D gene is possibly TRBD2 (6 bases). Germline loops: CDR1 SNHLY, CDR2 FYNNEI. CDR3 length equals 14 residues. With 6 bases removed from V and 11 bases from J, the gap between germline ends came to 20 bases. The CDR3 reads CASRPTSSLPKQFF. The CDR3, as DNA: TGTGCCAGCAGACCAACTAGCTCCCTCCCTAAGCAGTTCTTC.

At least ten counts were recorded for this clonotype. J is TRBJ2-3 and V is TRBV20-1, with D possibly TRBD2 on 6 matching bases. Germline V gene lookup returns CDR1 DFQATT and CDR2 SNEGSKA (reference sequence). The CDR3 has 11 residues. The V end was cut by 6 bases, the J end by 6 bases, with 10 bases between. The CDR3 DNA sequence: TGCAGTGCCAGACGGGGGGATACGCAGTATTTT. As protein: CSARRGDTQYF.

This clonotype was found many times. The genes are TRBV20-1 and TRBJ1-1; no reliable D call. The ends were cut back, 1 base at V and 3 bases at J, with 9 bases in the middle. The length of the CDR3 is 13 residues. Germline CDR1 DFQATT, CDR2 SNEGSKA (reference sequence). As DNA, the CDR3 is TGCAGTGCTAGAGTCCTTCAAGACACTGAAGCTTTCTTT. It is translated as CSARVLQDTEAFF.

This clonotype was found many times. V gene TRBV7-9 combines with J gene TRBJ2-1; TRBD1 or TRBD2 may be the D gene (6 bases each). The CDR3 covers 15 residues. Germline V gene lookup returns CDR1 SEHNR and CDR2 FQNEAQ (reference sequence). The ends were cut back, 5 bases at V and 0 bases at J, with 11 bases in the middle. Here the CDR3 DNA reads TGTGCCAGCAGCGGGGGGACATACTCCTACAATGAGCAGTTCTTC. This codes for CASSGGTYSYNEQFF.